This T cell receptor (beta chain) was captured by sequencing in a study of T cells in Graves' hyperthyroidism and ophthalmopathy. This clonotype was detected ten times or more. Regions amplified from RNA transcripts were the TCR beta CDR3 regions. Researchers ran a first-round RT-PCR on the TCR CDR3 using the HTBI primer set. Via MiXCR, TCRdb re-called the multiplex PCR reads, giving one row per CDR3 protein. The table includes nearly 600,000 distinct CDR3 sequences, 13% to 15% detected once. The CDR3 totals 14 residues. Trimming took off 0 bases at V and 6 bases at J, with 11 bases between the two ends.

Sequenced input: blood. V usage is TRBV12-3 or TRBV12-4 and J usage is TRBJ1-2, with D perhaps matching TRBD1 (5 bases). This clonotype originated in a woman under 30 with Graves' ophthalmopathy. The CDR3 protein is CASSLADRPHGYTF. DNA of the CDR3: TGTGCCAGCAGTTTAGCCGACAGACCCCATGGCTACACCTTC.